The 21 T cell receptor beta chains reported below all come from one sample, sequenced in a study of metastatic and nonmetastatic thyroid tumors. Through MiXCR, TCRdb re-clonotyped the PCR reads. The sample records over 10,000 clones, roughly 35% being singletons. Every patient was untreated before thyroid surgery. The specimen was tumor tissue. Receptors were obtained from a male donor with papillary thyroid cancer or a benign thyroid nodule (not recorded which). Some clones in this sample may be carry-over from other donors' samples.

V usage is TRBV20-1 and J usage is TRBJ1-4; 7 bases line up with TRBD1. Germline loops: CDR1 DFQATT, CDR2 SNEGSKA (reference sequence). With 6 bases clipped from V and 3 bases from J, the junction kept 7 bases outside the gene matches. The CDR3 covers 14 residues. The CDR3 loop reads CSASRQGPNEKLFF. DNA of the CDR3: TGCAGTGCGTCTAGACAGGGCCCTAATGAAAAACTGTTTTTT.

The table lists this clone with a few counts. J is TRBJ2-7 and V is TRBV6-1, with unresolved D. Germline-derived CDR1 and CDR2 are MNHNS and SASEGT. This CDR3 contains 12 residues. Trimming removed 6 bases at V and 5 bases at J, with 11 bases between. The DNA of the CDR3 is TGTGCCAGCAGCTGGATGGGGAACGAGCAGTACTTC. Translated: CASSWMGNEQYF.

V usage is TRBV7-2 and J usage is TRBJ1-1; TRBD1 might be the D (6 bases). Germline V CDR1 and CDR2: SGHTA, FQGNSA. V was cut by 1 base and J by 6 bases, with 6 bases left in between. The CDR3 has 12 amino acids. In nucleotides, the CDR3 is TGTGCCAGCAGCTTAGGGGGGCCTGAAGCTTTCTTT. Its protein product is CASSLGGPEAFF. The variable domain in full, with the rest retrieved from reference TRBV7-2 and TRBJ1-1, is GAGVSQSPSNKVTEKGKDVELRCDPISGHTALYWYRQSLGQGLEFLIYFQGNSAPDKSGLPSDRFSAERTGGSVSTLTIQRTQQEDSAVYLCASSLGGPEAFFGQGTRLTVV.

The genes are TRBV19 and TRBJ2-1, with 10 bases that match TRBD2. Germline V CDR1 and CDR2: LNHDA, SQIVND (reference sequence). The V gene end was trimmed by 3 bases and the J gene end by 5 bases; junction bases not matched to a gene: 10. The CDR3 sequence is 17 residues long. The CDR3 DNA reads as TGTGCCAGTAGTATTATACCGGGACTAGCGACAGACAATGAGCAGTTCTTC. Translation gives CASSIIPGLATDNEQFF. The variable domain in full, completed from reference TRBV19 and TRBJ2-1, reads DGGITQSPKYLFRKEGQNVTLSCEQNLNHDAMYWYRQDPGQGLRLIYYSQIVNDFQKGDIAEGYSVSREKKESFPLTVTSAQKNPTAFYLCASSIIPGLATDNEQFFGPGTRLTVL.

This clone was counted a few times. The gene calls are TRBV20-1 and TRBJ1-6; D is perhaps TRBD1 (6 bases). Germline V CDR1 and CDR2: DFQATT, SNEGSKA (reference sequence). This CDR3 has 14 amino acids. Trimming took 3 bases from V and 10 from J, leaving 16 bases between them. The CDR3 region has the DNA TGCAGTGCTAGGGGAACAGGGTGGGGATCACCCCTCCACTTT. It translates to CSARGTGWGSPLHF.

The rearrangement links TRBV30 to TRBJ1-4, with D unresolved. Trimming took off 2 bases at V and 3 bases at J, with 10 bases between the two ends. This CDR3 spans 14 amino acids. Germline V gene sequence: CDR1 GTSNPN, CDR2 SVGIG (reference sequence). The CDR3 DNA sequence: TGTGCCTGGAGTTCTGAGTTCTCTAATGAAAAACTGTTTTTT. This sequence encodes CAWSSEFSNEKLFF.

The V and J genes are TRBV11-3 and TRBJ2-3; D is unclear. The CDR3 is 14 amino acids. V lost 5 bases and J 3 bases, leaving 12 bases between the germline ends. Germline V gene data show CDR1 as SGHNT and CDR2 as YENEEA. The CDR3 DNA follows: TGTGCCAGCAGCCCATCAGCAATAACAGATACGCAGTATTTT. This sequence encodes CASSPSAITDTQYF.

V and J are TRBV20-1 and TRBJ2-3; D unresolved. The CDR3 spans 13 residues. The V gene lost 1 base and the J gene lost 0 bases, with 5 bases spanning the gap. CDR1 DFQATT and CDR2 SNEGSKA come from the germline V gene (reference sequence). The CDR3 DNA reads TGCAGTGCTAGAGTGGTTAGCACAGATACGCAGTATTTT. Its protein is CSARVVSTDTQYF.

This chain connects TRBV11-2 to TRBJ1-5; the D is unclear. CDR1 and CDR2 from the germline V gene are SGHAT and FQNNGV. Trimming cost V 4 bases and J 6 bases, with 10 bases left between them. The CDR3 runs 13 residues. This CDR3 reads CASSSHGSQPQHF. CDR3 bases: TGTGCCAGCAGCTCACACGGTAGTCAGCCCCAGCATTTT. Combining the CDR3 with reference TRBV11-2 and TRBJ1-5 gives the whole variable domain EAGVAQSPRYKIIEKRQSVAFWCNPISGHATLYWYQQILGQGPKLLIQFQNNGVVDDSQLPKDRFSAERLKGVDSTLKIQPAKLEDSAVYLCASSSHGSQPQHFGDGTRLSIL.

In its sample, this clone was seen once. CDR3 region: CASSQVWTVNTEAFF. DNA of the CDR3: TGTGCCAGCAGCCAAGTCTGGACGGTGAACACTGAAGCTTTCTTT. V gene TRBV3-1 combines with J gene TRBJ1-1; D unclear. The V end lost 1 base, the J end lost 0 bases, and 9 bases lay between the germline ends. Germline CDR1 is LGHDT and CDR2 is YNNKEL (reference sequence). The CDR3 runs to 15 residues.

This clone was counted between two and nine times. The gene calls are TRBV6-2 or TRBV6-3 and TRBJ2-7, with 9 bases aligning to TRBD1. There are 15 residues in the CDR3. CDR1 MNHEY and CDR2 SVGEGT come from the germline V gene. V was pared by 2 bases and J by 1 base, with 3 bases of the junction left unmatched. CDR3 residues: CASSYQTGGSYEQYF. The CDR3 bases are TGTGCCAGCAGTTACCAGACAGGGGGTTCCTACGAGCAGTACTTC.

This chain connects TRBV3-1 to TRBJ1-5; D gene unclear. Trimming removed 0 bases from V and 3 bases from J, with 6 bases in between. The CDR3 runs 14 residues. Germline V CDR1 and CDR2: LGHDT, YNNKEL (reference sequence). For the CDR3, the DNA is TGTGCCAGCAGCCAAGAAGGGTCCAATCAGCCCCAGCATTTT. Protein: CASSQEGSNQPQHF.

This chain links TRBV5-1 with TRBJ1-5; 11 bases are a match to TRBD1. J was trimmed by 4 bases and V by 4 bases; bases with no gene match: 4. The CDR3 consists of 15 residues. CDR1 and CDR2 from the germline V gene are SGHRS and YFSETQ. The CDR3 is CASSPGTGGNQPQHF. The DNA for the CDR3 is TGCGCCAGCAGCCCGGGGACAGGGGGAAATCAGCCCCAGCATTTT.

V usage is TRBV28 and J usage is TRBJ2-7; D call uncertain. The V end lost 3 bases, the J end lost 4 bases, and 10 bases lay between the germline ends. Germline CDR1 and CDR2: MDHEN and SYDVKM. This CDR3 comprises 13 residues. The CDR3 sequence: CASSFRSSYEQYF. In DNA form, the CDR3 reads TGTGCCAGCAGTTTCCGCTCCTCGTACGAGCAGTACTTC.

This clone was observed a few times. J is TRBJ2-1 and V is TRBV27; 9 nucleotides line up with TRBD2. Trimming took 5 bases from V and 5 from J; bases not matched to a gene: 16. Germline V gives CDR1 MNHEY, CDR2 SMNVEV (reference sequence). This CDR3 has 18 residues. The CDR3 region has the DNA TGTGCCAGCAGTCGGGCCCAGGTGGTAGCGGGAGCAGACAATGAGCAGTTCTTC. Amino acids: CASSRAQVVAGADNEQFF.

The V call is TRBV3-1, the J call TRBJ1-6; D not resolved. V was cut by 0 bases and J by 7 bases, with 13 bases left in between. This CDR3 comprises 16 residues. Germline CDR1 is LGHDT and CDR2 is YNNKEL (reference sequence). The CDR3 DNA reads as TGTGCCAGCAGCCAAGATCAAGCGTGGGTCAATTCACCCCTCCACTTT. This sequence encodes CASSQDQAWVNSPLHF.

This clone was detected a few times. The chain carries TRBV6-1 and TRBJ2-7; tentatively, D is TRBD1 (6 bases). The CDR3 runs 17 residues. Trimming pared 8 bases from V and 4 bases from J, leaving 27 bases between. The germline V gene encodes CDR1 MNHNS and CDR2 SASEGT. The CDR3 is CASGGQVFKRGQYEQYF. CDR3 DNA: TGTGCCAGCGGGGGACAAGTGTTCAAGAGGGGCCAATACGAGCAGTACTTC.

This chain links TRBV15 with TRBJ2-7, with TRBD1 identical over 7 bases. With 0 bases clipped from V and 5 bases from J, the junction kept 4 bases outside the gene matches. Germline lookup yields CDR1 LNHNV and CDR2 YYDKDF (reference sequence). CDR3 length: 14 residues. CDR3 residues: CATSRELGGHEQYF. CDR3 nucleotides: TGTGCCACCAGCAGAGAGTTAGGGGGCCACGAGCAGTACTTC.

By share of the sample, this clone is medium-sized (0.01 to 0.1%). The CDR3 DNA sequence: TGTGCCAGCAGCTCGCCGGCAGAAGGAGACTATGGCTACACCTTC. Encoded protein: CASSSPAEGDYGYTF. The rearrangement uses TRBV5-4 and TRBJ1-2; D unclear. The CDR3 is 15 amino acids. Germline CDR1 and CDR2: SGHNT and YYREEE (reference sequence). Trimming took off 3 bases at V and 3 bases at J, with 15 bases between the two ends.

V is TRBV7-9 and J is TRBJ2-1; D call uncertain. The CDR3 has 13 amino acids. V gave up 1 base and J gave up 6 bases, with 7 bases separating them. Germline CDR1 is SEHNR and CDR2 is FQNEAQ (reference sequence). CDR3 coding DNA: TGTGCCAGCAGCTTAGGCGTGAGCAATGAGCAGTTCTTC. It codes for CASSLGVSNEQFF. The full variable domain, rest sourced from reference TRBV7-9 and TRBJ2-1, is DTGVSQNPRHKITKRGQNVTFRCDPISEHNRLYWYRQTLGQGPEFLTYFQNEAQLEKSRLLSDRFSAERPKGSFSTLEIQRTEQGDSAMYLCASSLGVSNEQFFGPGTRLTVL.

This clone was detected only once. The gene calls are TRBV20-1 and TRBJ2-3; 8 bases line up with TRBD1. The germline V gene has CDR1 DFQATT and CDR2 SNEGSKA (reference sequence). CDR3 length: 15 amino acids. In nucleotides, the CDR3 is TGCAGCATAGAGAGACAGGGGCATTCGCAAGATACGCAGTATTTT. Protein sequence: CSIERQGHSQDTQYF.